This T cell receptor beta chain was found in a study of blood T cell repertoires in COVID-19. Clones were sequenced by immunoSEQ multiplex PCR, and TCRdb holds only the in-frame ones, with some missing. This repertoire shows roughly 200,000 clones, roughly 90% found once; its top ten account for about 4%. The receptor's source is a woman aged 40 to 49 with acute COVID-19. Sequencing was done on a sample of PBMCs or T cells enriched from blood (not recorded which).

The chain's CDR3 is CASSWTGGSTDTQYF. CDR3 nucleotide sequence: TGTGCCAGCAGCTGGACAGGGGGTAGCACAGATACGCAGTATTTT. The chain carries TRBV9 and TRBJ2-3, with 10 bases aligning to TRBD1. V shed 4 bases, J shed 0 bases, and the junction held 2 bases outside the gene matches. Germline loops: CDR1 SGDLS, CDR2 YYNGEE. The CDR3 covers 15 residues.